The clone carrying this T cell receptor beta chain has only a few counts. This sample is drawn from a study of human T cells and chemical hapten exposure. Study context: Per-sample TCR yield variability stemmed mainly from small pooled library volume differences.

TCRdb fed the RACE reads into MiXCR, producing one record per CDR3 protein. The sample lists over 35,000 distinct CDR3 sequences, just under 9% occurring once. The length of the CDR3 is 16 residues. V shed 4 bases and J shed 3 bases, with 20 bases lying between them. Germline V lookup: CDR1 SGHKS, CDR2 YYEKEE (reference sequence). Time point reported: patch test 2, 6 weeks after DPC sensitization. Noted treatment: therapeutic diphenylcyclopropenone sensitization with weekly scalp DPC. Researchers extracted total RNA from unfractionated whole blood. This sequence was found in a middle-aged woman with alopecia areata. Some clones in this sample may be carry-over from other donors' samples. The rearrangement links TRBV5-5 to TRBJ2-7, with a tentative D call TRBD1 (6 bases). The sequences come from whole blood, collected in connection with sensitization to the hapten diphenylcyclopropenone (DPC). As DNA, the CDR3 is TGTGCCAGCAGCCTAAGAATACAGGGACCCGTCTACGAGCAGTACTTC. Encoded protein: CASSLRIQGPVYEQYF.